A selection of T cell receptor beta chains follows, all from one sample in a study of blood T cell repertoires in COVID-19. Data came from immunoSEQ multiplex PCR; TCRdb stores just in-frame clones and leaves some out. This table holds more than 35,000 clones, 80% found once. Source material: peripheral blood. The receptors shown here come from a man older than 75 with active or convalescent COVID-19. Each CDR3 is given with its conserved first and last residue. Fields, in order: D gene, J gene, V gene, CDR3 length, clone size, CDR3 DNA, CDR3 protein. A D gene is named only where the DNA matches it firmly. Size values are once, few and many counts, or a class for expanded clones, and some rows have none.

d_call: TRBD2; j_call: TRBJ2-1; v_call: TRBV27; cdr3_length: 15; clone_size: .; cdr3_nt: TGTGCCAGCAGTGTGACTAGCGGGAGCAGGAACGAGCAGTTCTTC; cdr3_aa: CASSVTSGSRNEQFF
d_call: .; j_call: TRBJ1-6; v_call: TRBV19; cdr3_length: 14; clone_size: few; cdr3_nt: TGTGCCAGTAGGAACCGGGAGCCCAATTCACCCCTCCACTTT; cdr3_aa: CASRNREPNSPLHF
d_call: .; j_call: TRBJ2-7; v_call: TRBV6-5; cdr3_length: 16; clone_size: .; cdr3_nt: TGTGCCAGCAGTTACTCTCGTGCCGGGTACTCCTACGAGCAGTACTTC; cdr3_aa: CASSYSRAGYSYEQYF
d_call: TRBD2; j_call: TRBJ2-2; v_call: TRBV7-3; cdr3_length: 14; clone_size: .; cdr3_nt: TGTGCCAGTTCAGCGGGAGCGTGGACCGGGGAGCTGTTTTTT; cdr3_aa: CASSAGAWTGELFF
d_call: TRBD2; j_call: TRBJ2-7; v_call: TRBV5-8; cdr3_length: 14; clone_size: .; cdr3_nt: TGTGCCAGCGCAGCGGGGGCGGCCCACTACGAGCAGTACTTC; cdr3_aa: CASAAGAAHYEQYF
d_call: .; j_call: TRBJ2-5; v_call: TRBV4-3; cdr3_length: 15; clone_size: .; cdr3_nt: TGCGCCAGCAGCCAAGGATCCCAGTCACAAGAGACCCAGTACTTC; cdr3_aa: CASSQGSQSQETQYF
d_call: .; j_call: TRBJ1-2; v_call: TRBV6-5; cdr3_length: 15; clone_size: .; cdr3_nt: TGTGCCAGCAGTTACTCGTGGCAGGCTAACTATGGCTACACCTTC; cdr3_aa: CASSYSWQANYGYTF
d_call: .; j_call: TRBJ1-1; v_call: TRBV27; cdr3_length: 11; clone_size: .; cdr3_nt: TGTGCCAGTTGGCGCGGGACGGAAGCTTTCTTT; cdr3_aa: CASWRGTEAFF
d_call: .; j_call: TRBJ1-5; v_call: TRBV12-1; cdr3_length: 15; clone_size: .; cdr3_nt: .; cdr3_aa: CASSFGQGAAQPQHF
d_call: TRBD1; j_call: TRBJ1-2; v_call: TRBV30; cdr3_length: 12; clone_size: .; cdr3_nt: TGTGCCTGGAGGACAGGGCAGAGTGGCTACACCTTC; cdr3_aa: CAWRTGQSGYTF
d_call: TRBD2; j_call: TRBJ2-5; v_call: TRBV20-1; cdr3_length: 15; clone_size: .; cdr3_nt: TGCAGTGCTAGTGGACTAGCGGGAGTCGGGGAGACCCAGTACTTC; cdr3_aa: CSASGLAGVGETQYF
d_call: .; j_call: TRBJ2-3; v_call: TRBV5-4; cdr3_length: 12; clone_size: .; cdr3_nt: TGTGCCAGCAGCCAGACGGGATTTACGCAGTATTTT; cdr3_aa: CASSQTGFTQYF
d_call: .; j_call: TRBJ2-7; v_call: TRBV3-1/TRBV3-2; cdr3_length: 13; clone_size: few; cdr3_nt: TGTGCCAGCAGCCACCTGAGCTCCTACGAGCAGTACTTC; cdr3_aa: CASSHLSSYEQYF
d_call: .; j_call: TRBJ1-2; v_call: TRBV7-2; cdr3_length: 13; clone_size: .; cdr3_nt: TGTGCCAGCAGCCCCAGTTACCTCTATGGCTACACCTTC; cdr3_aa: CASSPSYLYGYTF
d_call: TRBD1; j_call: TRBJ2-5; v_call: TRBV4-3; cdr3_length: 15; clone_size: .; cdr3_nt: TGCGCCAGCAGCCAATACAGGGGGCAAACAGAGACCCAGTACTTC; cdr3_aa: CASSQYRGQTETQYF
d_call: .; j_call: TRBJ2-1; v_call: TRBV7-2; cdr3_length: 16; clone_size: .; cdr3_nt: TGTGCCAGCAGCTTAGTGGGCGGGGGCCGGGCCAATGAGCAGTTCTTC; cdr3_aa: CASSLVGGGRANEQFF
d_call: TRBD1; j_call: TRBJ1-1; v_call: TRBV9; cdr3_length: 13; clone_size: .; cdr3_nt: TGTGCCAGCAGCGTAGGGGCAGGGGGCATAGCTTTCTTT; cdr3_aa: CASSVGAGGIAFF
d_call: TRBD1; j_call: TRBJ2-1; v_call: TRBV4-3; cdr3_length: 15; clone_size: few; cdr3_nt: TGCGCCAGCAGCCAAGGGACAGGGGCGTACAATGAGCAGTTCTTC; cdr3_aa: CASSQGTGAYNEQFF
d_call: TRBD1; j_call: TRBJ1-2; v_call: TRBV27; cdr3_length: 18; clone_size: .; cdr3_nt: TGTGCCAGCAGTTTAAGACAAATCACTCAGGGGGCCAACTATGGCTACACCTTC; cdr3_aa: CASSLRQITQGANYGYTF
d_call: TRBD1; j_call: TRBJ1-5; v_call: TRBV30; cdr3_length: 15; clone_size: .; cdr3_nt: TGTGCCTGGGGGGCCGGCGGACAGGGGACCCGACCCCAGCATTTT; cdr3_aa: CAWGAGGQGTRPQHF
d_call: .; j_call: TRBJ1-5; v_call: TRBV19; cdr3_length: 15; clone_size: .; cdr3_nt: TGTGCCAGTAGTGCTAGCTTCTTGGGCAATCAGCCCCAGCATTTT; cdr3_aa: CASSASFLGNQPQHF
d_call: .; j_call: TRBJ2-1; v_call: TRBV29-1; cdr3_length: 11; clone_size: .; cdr3_nt: TGCAGCACGAAGAAGGGGAATGAGCAGTTCTTC; cdr3_aa: CSTKKGNEQFF
d_call: .; j_call: TRBJ1-5; v_call: TRBV30; cdr3_length: 16; clone_size: .; cdr3_nt: TGTGCCTGGAGTAACGGGGGGACAACAAGCAATCAGCCCCAGCATTTT; cdr3_aa: CAWSNGGTTSNQPQHF
d_call: TRBD1; j_call: TRBJ1-2; v_call: TRBV19; cdr3_length: 14; clone_size: .; cdr3_nt: TGTGCCAGTAGCCCCTGGACAGGGGACTATGGCTACACCTTC; cdr3_aa: CASSPWTGDYGYTF
d_call: .; j_call: TRBJ1-2; v_call: TRBV18; cdr3_length: 13; clone_size: .; cdr3_nt: TGTGCCAGCTCACCACCGGCAGGGGAAGGCTACACCTTC; cdr3_aa: CASSPPAGEGYTF
d_call: TRBD1; j_call: TRBJ1-1; v_call: TRBV9; cdr3_length: 16; clone_size: .; cdr3_nt: TGTGCCAGCAGCGTATATATTGGGACAGGGAACACTGAAGCTTTCTTT; cdr3_aa: CASSVYIGTGNTEAFF
d_call: TRBD1; j_call: TRBJ2-5; v_call: TRBV5-1; cdr3_length: 15; clone_size: .; cdr3_nt: TGCGCCAGCAGTCGGGACAGACTGTACCAAGAGACCCAGTACTTC; cdr3_aa: CASSRDRLYQETQYF
d_call: .; j_call: TRBJ1-1; v_call: TRBV11-1; cdr3_length: 16; clone_size: .; cdr3_nt: TGTGCCAGCAGCTTAGCAGGCTTTGACCGGAGGACTGAAGCTTTCTTT; cdr3_aa: CASSLAGFDRRTEAFF
d_call: TRBD2; j_call: TRBJ2-1; v_call: TRBV19; cdr3_length: 15; clone_size: .; cdr3_nt: TGTGCCAGTAGTCCAAGACTAGCGGGAGTGGGTGAGCAGTTCTTC; cdr3_aa: CASSPRLAGVGEQFF
d_call: TRBD2; j_call: TRBJ2-5; v_call: TRBV27; cdr3_length: 15; clone_size: .; cdr3_nt: TGTGCCAGCAGGCCCGGACTAGCGGGGGTGGGGACCCAGTACTTC; cdr3_aa: CASRPGLAGVGTQYF
d_call: TRBD2; j_call: TRBJ2-5; v_call: TRBV5-4; cdr3_length: 16; clone_size: .; cdr3_nt: TGTGCCAGCAGCTTGTCGGCGGGGGGGCAAGTTCGCACCCAGTACTTC; cdr3_aa: CASSLSAGGQVRTQYF
d_call: TRBD1; j_call: TRBJ1-5; v_call: TRBV6-6; cdr3_length: 12; clone_size: .; cdr3_nt: TGTGCCAGCAGACAGGGGGATCAGCCCCAGCATTTT; cdr3_aa: CASRQGDQPQHF